The T cell receptor beta chain under discussion was sequenced for a study of blood T cell repertoires in COVID-19. Study-wide context: The origin of the acute and convalescent COVID-19 samples was the United States, Italy and Spain.

V trimming: 1 base; J trimming: 8 bases; junction bases outside the gene matches: 5. The CDR3 totals 15 residues. Germline V gives CDR1 KGHSH, CDR2 LQKENI. Clones were read by immunoSEQ multiplex PCR, and TCRdb kept only the in-frame ones, dropping some. The data show under 200,000 clones, with roughly 88% seen just once and around 1.2% held by the top ten. Sequences were obtained from peripheral blood. The chain recombines TRBV18 with TRBJ2-1, with TRBD1 matching 10 bases. This receptor was taken from a man in his fifties or sixties who had recovered from COVID-19. CDR3 sequence: CASSPQGTGVDEQFF. The CDR3 nucleotides are TGTGCCAGCTCACCACAAGGGACAGGGGTAGATGAGCAGTTCTTC.